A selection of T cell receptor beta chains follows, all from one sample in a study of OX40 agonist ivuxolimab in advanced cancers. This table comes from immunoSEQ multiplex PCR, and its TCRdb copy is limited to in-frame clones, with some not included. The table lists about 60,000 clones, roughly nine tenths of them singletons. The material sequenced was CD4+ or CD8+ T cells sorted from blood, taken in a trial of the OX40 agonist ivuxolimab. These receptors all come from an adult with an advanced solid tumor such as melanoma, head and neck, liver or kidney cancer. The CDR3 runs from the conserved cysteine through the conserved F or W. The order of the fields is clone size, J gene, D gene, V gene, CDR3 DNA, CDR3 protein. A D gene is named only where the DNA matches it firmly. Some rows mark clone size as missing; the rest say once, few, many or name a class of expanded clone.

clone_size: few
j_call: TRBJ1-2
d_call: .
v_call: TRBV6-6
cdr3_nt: TGTGCCAGCCGGAAGAGCGGCTACACCTTC
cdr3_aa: CASRKSGYTF

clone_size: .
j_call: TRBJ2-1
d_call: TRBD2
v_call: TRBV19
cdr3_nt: TGTGCGTCAAAGCGGGGGTCCTACAATGAGCAGTTCTTC
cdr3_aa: CASKRGSYNEQFF

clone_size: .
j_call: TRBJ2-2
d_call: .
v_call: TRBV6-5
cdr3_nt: TGTGCCAGCAGTTACTGGAGGGTGAACACCGGGGAGCTGTTTTTT
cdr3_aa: CASSYWRVNTGELFF

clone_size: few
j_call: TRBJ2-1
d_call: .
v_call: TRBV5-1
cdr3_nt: TGCGCCAGCAGCCTACGACAGAGGGGCTACAATGAGCAGTTCTTC
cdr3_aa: CASSLRQRGYNEQFF

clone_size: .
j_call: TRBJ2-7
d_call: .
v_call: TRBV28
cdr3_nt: TGTGCCAGCAGTTTCGGGAACCCAGGAGGGCAGTACTTC
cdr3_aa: CASSFGNPGGQYF

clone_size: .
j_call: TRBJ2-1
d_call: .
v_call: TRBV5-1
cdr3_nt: TGCGCCAGCAGCTTGGGAGGGAATACCTACAATGAGCAGTTCTTC
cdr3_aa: CASSLGGNTYNEQFF

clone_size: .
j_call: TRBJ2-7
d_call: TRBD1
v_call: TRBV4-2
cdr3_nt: TGTGCCAGCAGCCAATCGAACCTCCCGGGACAGGGATTCTCCTACGAGCAGTACTTC
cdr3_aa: CASSQSNLPGQGFSYEQYF

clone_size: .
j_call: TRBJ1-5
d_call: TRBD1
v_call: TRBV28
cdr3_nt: TGTGCCTGCCACAGGGGTGGTCAGCCCCAGCATTTT
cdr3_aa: CACHRGGQPQHF

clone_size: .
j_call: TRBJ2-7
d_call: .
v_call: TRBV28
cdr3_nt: TGTGCCAGCAGTTTTACATCTCCCGAGCGGTACTTC
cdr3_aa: CASSFTSPERYF

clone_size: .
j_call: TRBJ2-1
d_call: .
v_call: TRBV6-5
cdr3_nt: TGTGCGATCACAGGGAACAATGAGCAGTTCTTC
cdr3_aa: CAITGNNEQFF

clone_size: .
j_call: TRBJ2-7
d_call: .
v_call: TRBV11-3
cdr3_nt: TGTGCCAGCGGACCCGGCGTAACCGAGCAGTACTTC
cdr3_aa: CASGPGVTEQYF

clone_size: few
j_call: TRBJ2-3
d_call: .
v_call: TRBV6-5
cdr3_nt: TGTGCCAGCAGTTTCCGGGGCTCTCAGACAGATACGCAGTATTTT
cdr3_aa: CASSFRGSQTDTQYF

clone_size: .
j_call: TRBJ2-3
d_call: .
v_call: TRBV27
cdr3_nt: TGTGCCAGCAGTTCCCCCTCTAGCAGTAGCACAGATACGCAGTATTTT
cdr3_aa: CASSSPSSSSTDTQYF

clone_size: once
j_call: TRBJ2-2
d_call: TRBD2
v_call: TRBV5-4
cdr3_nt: TGTGCCAGCAGCTTGGATTCTAGTCTAGCGGGAGTCACCGGGGAGCTGTTTTTT
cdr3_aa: CASSLDSSLAGVTGELFF

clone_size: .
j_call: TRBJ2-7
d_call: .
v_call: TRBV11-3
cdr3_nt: TGTGCCAGCAGCTTAAGGTGGGGCGAGCAGTACTTC
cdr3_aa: CASSLRWGEQYF

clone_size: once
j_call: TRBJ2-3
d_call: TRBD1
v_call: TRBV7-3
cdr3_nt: TGTGCCAGCAGCTCCACCGGGACAGGGCCGGGACTAACAGATACGCAGTATTTT
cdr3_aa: CASSSTGTGPGLTDTQYF